The 20 T cell receptor beta chains reported below all come from one sample, sequenced in a study of post-analysis software for immune sequencing data (dated by TCRdb to between 2014 and 2017). Antigen specificity for these receptors is unknown. Paper-wide results and their limitations: Patients showed significantly higher frequencies than controls for a handful of TRBV segments, among them TRBV5-6, TRBV5-1 and TRBV20-1.

The library came from PCR. TCRdb lists the instrument as Illumina HiSeq 2500. Unique molecular identifiers were incorporated into TCR beta cDNA libraries to reduce PCR and sequencing biases. Using fastp trimming at Q25 and MiXCR clonotype assembly, TCRdb reanalyzed the public sequencing data and kept in-frame beta chains. Entries are consolidated by CDR3 protein sequence, retaining the most common genes and DNA. The sample has 500,000 to 600,000 distinct CDR3 sequences on record, about 40% of them singletons. 1.5% to 2% of the sample is taken by the ten largest. The source material was blood. These receptors came from a girl aged 10 to 17 with multiple sclerosis.

This chain links TRBV24-1 with TRBJ2-3, with D unclear. CDR1 and CDR2 (germline): KGHDR, SFDVKD. This CDR3 spans 14 amino acids. The germline V and J ends were trimmed by 5 bases and 1 base, with 9 bases remaining between them. CDR3 coding DNA: TGTGCCACCAGTGGACATCCAGGCACAGATACGCAGTATTTT. Amino acids: CATSGHPGTDTQYF.

This clonotype was picked up a small number of times. The chain joins TRBV12-3 or TRBV12-4 to TRBJ2-7, with TRBD2 matching 13 bases. The CDR3 runs to 15 residues. The J segment lost 2 bases and the V segment lost 3 bases, leaving 1 base of the junction unmatched. The CDR3 bases are TGTGCCAGCAGTTTGACTAGCGGGAGGACCTACGAGCAGTACTTC. Its translation: CASSLTSGRTYEQYF.

The J gene is TRBJ2-1, the V gene TRBV28; weak D call: TRBD2 (6 bases). Germline assignment: CDR1 MDHEN and CDR2 SYDVKM. V lost 7 bases and J 9 bases, leaving 19 bases between the germline ends. There are 14 residues in the CDR3. The CDR3 loop reads CASTVVTYGGEQFF. CDR3 nucleotides: TGTGCCAGCACCGTTGTGACCTACGGGGGTGAGCAGTTCTTC. Variable domain in full (rest from reference TRBV28 and TRBJ2-1): DVKVTQSSRYLVKRTGEKVFLECVQDMDHENMFWYRQDPGLGLRLIYFSYDVKMKEKGDIPEGYSVSREKKERFSLILESASTNQTSMYLCASTVVTYGGEQFFGPGTRLTVL.

CDR3 nucleotides: TGTGCCAGCAGCTTAGCGGCAGGGAGTGAGCAGTTCTTC. Translation: CASSLAAGSEQFF. This sequence joins TRBV7-2 and TRBJ2-1; D tentatively reads TRBD1 or TRBD2 (5 bases each). Trimming took off 0 bases at V and 9 bases at J, with 9 bases between the two ends. The CDR3 loop spans 13 amino acids. The germline V gene has CDR1 SGHTA and CDR2 FQGNSA.

This clonotype has only a few counts. The chain recombines TRBV29-1 with TRBJ1-5; maybe TRBD1 (6 bases). The CDR3 runs to 13 residues. Per the germline V gene, CDR1 is SQVTM and CDR2 is ANQGSEA. V was shortened by 5 bases and J by 3 bases, with 11 bases between the two germline ends. The CDR3 DNA reads as TGCAGCGTTTCGGACAGATTCAATCAGCCCCAGCATTTT. Its translation is CSVSDRFNQPQHF.

The CDR3 DNA reads TGCGCCAGCAGCACGGGACAGCCGGATCAGCCCCAGCATTTT. Translated, it gives CASSTGQPDQPQHF. The chain is built from TRBV5-1 and TRBJ1-5; TRBD1 matches at 7 bases. This CDR3 has 14 amino acids. The ends lost 4 bases at V and 5 bases at J; junction bases unmatched: 6. Looked up from germline, CDR1 is SGHRS and CDR2 is YFSETQ.

The V call is TRBV7-6, the J call TRBJ2-6, with TRBD2 as a possible D gene (6 bases). V dropped 0 bases and J dropped 0 bases, with 12 bases sitting between them. The CDR3 is 18 amino acids. Germline V CDR1 and CDR2: SGHVS, FNYEAQ. The chain's CDR3 is CASSLAAGSPSGANVLTF. The CDR3 DNA reads as TGTGCCAGCAGCTTAGCGGCGGGAAGCCCCTCTGGGGCCAACGTCCTGACTTTC.

The chain joins TRBV2 to TRBJ2-2; D assignment may be TRBD1 or TRBD2 (6 bases each). CDR3 length: 19 residues. Germline CDR1 reads SNHLY; CDR2 reads FYNNEI. V gave up 7 bases and J gave up 0 bases, with 24 bases separating them. CDR3 in DNA: TGTGCCAGCACCCTGGGGGGCCGCTTCTCATTACCGAACACCGGGGAGCTGTTTTTT. It encodes CASTLGGRFSLPNTGELFF.

The rearrangement links TRBV7-2 to TRBJ1-2; a weak D match, TRBD1 (5 bases). From germline, CDR1 is SGHTA and CDR2 FQGNSA. The ends were cut back, 3 bases at V and 6 bases at J, with 11 bases in the middle. The CDR3 loop spans 13 amino acids. CDR3 region: CASSFGGGDGYTF. For the CDR3, the DNA is TGTGCCAGCAGCTTCGGCGGGGGGGATGGCTACACCTTC.

The chain recombines TRBV7-3 with TRBJ2-5; the D gene is possibly TRBD1 (5 bases). This CDR3 spans 15 amino acids. V gave up 5 bases and J gave up 5 bases, with 18 bases separating them. Germline CDR1 is SGHTA and CDR2 is FQGTGA. Written as DNA, the CDR3 is TGTGCCAGCAGCCCCCAGGGTTTACTCTCGGAGACCCAGTACTTC. Its translation is CASSPQGLLSETQYF.

This clonotype was seen only a few times. V gene TRBV7-2 combines with J gene TRBJ2-5; weak D call: TRBD2 (6 bases). The J call may be in error: the DNA end matches TRBJ2-7 better. This CDR3 comprises 14 residues. Germline CDR1 SGHTA, CDR2 FQGNSA. CDR3 sequence reads: CASSLALGGNEQYF. As DNA, the CDR3 is TGTGCCAGCAGCTTAGCGCTCGGCGGGAACGAGCAGTACTTC.

This chain joins TRBV21-1 and TRBJ2-7; whether TRBD1, the table's D call, matches the DNA was not checked. TRBV21-1 is labeled a pseudogene. The CDR3 contains 16 residues. The CDR3 sequence is CASSPDRGRRSYEQYF. CDR3 in DNA: TGTGCCAGCAGCCCAGACAGGGGGCGCCGGTCCTACGAGCAGTACTTC.

V and J are TRBV6-5 and TRBJ1-6; a weak D match, TRBD1 (5 bases). V lost 10 bases and J 12 bases, leaving 19 bases between the germline ends. CDR1 is MNHEY and CDR2 is SVGAGI in the germline V gene. There are 13 residues in the CDR3. This CDR3 is CATKRIQAEPLHF. CDR3 coding DNA: TGTGCCACCAAGAGGATACAGGCAGAACCCCTCCACTTT.

V and J are TRBV5-1 and TRBJ1-2; 9 bases fit TRBD1. V lost 4 bases to trimming and J lost 6 bases; unmatched junction nucleotides: 7. The CDR3 spans 14 residues. Germline V gene lookup returns CDR1 SGHRS and CDR2 YFSETQ. The CDR3 is CASSGGDRVDGYTF. The CDR3 DNA is TGCGCCAGCAGCGGCGGGGACAGGGTGGATGGCTACACCTTC. Supplemented by reference TRBV5-1 and TRBJ1-2, the full variable domain reads KAGVTQTPRYLIKTRGQQVTLSCSPISGHRSVSWYQQTPGQGLQFLFEYFSETQRNKGNFPGRFSGRQFSNSRSEMNVSTLELGDSALYLCASSGGDRVDGYTFGSGTRLTVV.

This clonotype was counted a few times. The genes are TRBV5-1 and TRBJ1-5, with 7 nucleotides matching TRBD1. The junction had 7 bases not matched to a gene; V was cut back by 5 bases and J by 5 bases. The germline V gene encodes CDR1 SGHRS and CDR2 YFSETQ. The CDR3 contains 14 residues. CDR3 in amino acids: CASSLGQVDQPQHF. For the CDR3, the DNA is TGCGCCAGCAGTCTTGGACAGGTTGATCAGCCCCAGCATTTT.

The rearrangement joins TRBV29-1 to TRBJ1-5; TRBD1 is a possible D gene (5 bases). CDR1 and CDR2 (germline): SQVTM, ANQGSEA. V was shortened by 6 bases and J by 3 bases, with 9 bases between the two germline ends. CDR3 length equals 12 residues. The CDR3 sequence: CSVGGYNQPQHF. In DNA, the CDR3 is TGCAGCGTGGGGGGTTACAATCAGCCCCAGCATTTT.

Of note for this clonotype: At one end, the junction sequence differs from germline, possibly due to a read error. This sequence joins TRBV5-1 and TRBJ2-1; the D gene is possibly TRBD2 (6 bases). The CDR3 loop spans 14 amino acids. Germline CDR1 and CDR2: SGHRS and YFSETQ. In DNA form, the CDR3 reads TGCGCCAGCAGCTTGGCCGGAGGGTACAGTGAGCAGTTCTTC. Translating it yields CASSLAGGYSEQFF.

In its sample, this clonotype was seen a few times. The chain employs TRBV20-1 and TRBJ2-7; a weak D match, TRBD1 (5 bases). The CDR3 runs 10 residues. Trimming stripped 5 bases from V and 6 bases from J, with 8 bases between. The germline V gene encodes CDR1 DFQATT and CDR2 SNEGSKA (reference sequence). CDR3 nucleotide sequence: TGCAGTGCTGCGGACACCGAGCAGTACTTC. It codes for CSAADTEQYF.

CDR3: CASRNRLGETQYF. The CDR3 nucleotides read TGTGCCAGCAGGAATCGGCTGGGCGAGACCCAGTACTTC. The chain is built from TRBV2 and TRBJ2-5; D is unclear. Between the trimmed V and J ends, which lost 6 bases and 5 bases, there was a span of 13 bases. The CDR3 loop spans 13 amino acids. Germline loops: CDR1 SNHLY, CDR2 FYNNEI. Full variable domain (rest looked up from reference TRBV2 and TRBJ2-5): EPEVTQTPSHQVTQMGQEVILRCVPISNHLYFYWYRQILGQKVEFLVSFYNNEISEKSEIFDDQFSVERPDGSNFTLKIRSTKLEDSAMYFCASRNRLGETQYFGPGTRLLVL.

The gene calls are TRBV5-1 and TRBJ2-1, with 8 positions matching TRBD2. CDR1 and CDR2 (germline): SGHRS, YFSETQ. The ends lost 2 bases at V and 0 bases at J; junction bases unmatched: 7. The CDR3 extends over 17 amino acids. The CDR3 spells CASSFISSGGSYNEQFF. CDR3 DNA sequence: TGCGCCAGCAGCTTTATCTCAAGCGGGGGCTCCTACAATGAGCAGTTCTTC.